Sequencing of this T cell receptor beta chain was carried out in a study of T cell changes during pregnancy in multiple sclerosis. CDR3 length: 14 residues. CDR1 and CDR2 (germline): GTSNPN, SVGIG (reference sequence). After removal of 2 bases from V and 5 bases from J, the junction contained 4 bases not matched to a gene. Repertoires were generated with immunoSEQ multiplex PCR, while TCRdb's copy carries only in-frame clones and drops some. The sample shows tens of thousands of clones, 85% to 95% of them seen only once. The sample consisted of CD4+ T cells from peripheral blood mononuclear cells, taken before pregnancy. The sequence came from a female donor with multiple sclerosis, enrolled in a pregnancy study. The chain is built from TRBV30 and TRBJ1-4; 8 nucleotides line up with TRBD1. CDR3 in DNA: TGTGCCTGGAGTCGGACAGGGATAAATGAAAAACTGTTTTTT. Residues: CAWSRTGINEKLFF.